This TCR beta chain was captured by sequencing in a study of cytomegalovirus exposure and HLA in healthy donors. On this clone itself: Antigen: not known.

Findings of the study overall: Whilst most TCR sequences proved rare, a subset of public TCRs occurred across many donors. In vitro testing confirmed a few CMV-associated chains as specific for CMV antigens. Cytomegalovirus-associated status was assigned to about 150 TCR beta chains.

The assay was immunoSEQ multiplex PCR, and TCRdb's table has in-frame clones only and misses some. The repertoire holds some 110,000 clones, with around 88% as singletons. Germline V CDR1 and CDR2: MNHEY, SMNVEV (reference sequence). V was clipped by 6 bases and J by 1 base, with 7 bases between them. This CDR3 has 12 amino acids. The chain links TRBV27 to TRBJ2-7; no definite D call. The source is a man aged 18-30 years in good health and CMV-seronegative. Material for sequencing was PBMCs. The CDR3 protein is CASRSRSYEQYF. The CDR3 DNA reads TGTGCCAGCAGGAGCCGGTCCTACGAGCAGTACTTC.